The 30 T cell receptor beta chains reported below all come from one sample, sequenced in a study of cytotoxic CD8 clonotypes in ibrutinib-treated CLL. Produced via immunoSEQ multiplex PCR; TCRdb's table is partial and in-frame only. Of nearly 100,000 clones listed, more than 75% are singletons. Material: PBMCs, obtained after 12 months of ibrutinib treatment. The receptors here all came from a human donor with chronic lymphocytic leukemia.

The J gene is TRBJ1-2, the V gene TRBV6-1, with TRBD1 matching over 7 bases. Germline lookup yields CDR1 MNHNS and CDR2 SASEGT. CDR3 length equals 14 residues. V trimming: 6 bases; J trimming: 4 bases; junction bases outside the gene matches: 8. DNA for the CDR3: TGTGCCAGCAGCGAACTTCAGGGGGTCTATGGCTACACCTTC. It encodes CASSELQGVYGYTF.

J is TRBJ1-3 and V is TRBV5-1; possible D gene TRBD1, 6 bases. Germline assignment: CDR1 SGHRS and CDR2 YFSETQ. The length of the CDR3 is 16 residues. V was shortened by 0 bases and J by 4 bases, with 14 bases between the two germline ends. The CDR3 region has the DNA TGCGCCAGCAGCTTGGCGCAGCAGGGGACGGGAAACACCATATATTTT. This codes for CASSLAQQGTGNTIYF.

CDR3 nucleotide sequence: TGTGCCAGCAGCTTGAACGCAGCGTACACTGAAGCTTTCTTT. Residues: CASSLNAAYTEAFF. This chain uses TRBV7-8 with TRBJ1-1; D call uncertain. V lost 3 bases to trimming and J lost 3 bases, with 11 bases between them. CDR1 is SGHVS and CDR2 is FQNEAQ in the germline V gene. This CDR3 spans 14 amino acids.

The J gene is TRBJ2-5, the V gene TRBV7-6, with a possible D match to TRBD2 (6 bases). The germline CDR1 and CDR2 sequences are SGHVS and FNYEAQ. V lost 1 base, J lost 5 bases, and 8 bases lay in between. CDR3 length equals 13 residues. The CDR3 DNA is TGTGCCAGCAGCTTAGGGCTAGCGGAGACCCAGTACTTC. Amino acids: CASSLGLAETQYF.

This clone is labeled medium-sized. The chain links TRBV9 to TRBJ2-2; D possibly corresponds to TRBD1 (5 bases). This CDR3 has 16 residues. Germline assignment: CDR1 SGDLS and CDR2 YYNGEE. Between the trimmed V and J ends, which lost 0 bases and 4 bases, there was a span of 13 bases. CDR3 region: CASSVAKGSGTGELFF. In DNA, the CDR3 is TGTGCCAGCAGCGTAGCTAAGGGGTCGGGCACCGGGGAGCTGTTTTTT.

The V call is TRBV18, the J call TRBJ1-3; D call uncertain. Germline CDR1 and CDR2: KGHSH and LQKENI. The CDR3 extends over 16 amino acids. V lost 2 bases to trimming and J lost 0 bases, with 11 bases between them. The CDR3: CASSPGEAFSGNTIYF. Written as DNA, the CDR3 is TGTGCCAGCTCACCAGGGGAGGCCTTCTCTGGAAACACCATATATTTT. Full variable domain (rest looked up from reference TRBV18 and TRBJ1-3): NAGVMQNPRHLVRRRGQEARLRCSPMKGHSHVYWYRQLPEEGLKFMVYLQKENIIDESGMPKERFSAEFPKEGPSILRIQQVVRGDSAAYFCASSPGEAFSGNTIYFGEGSWLTVV.

This clone was observed a few times. The chain carries TRBV13 and TRBJ1-2; D is undetermined. Germline V CDR1 and CDR2: PRHDT, FYEKMQ (reference sequence). V lost 1 base to trimming and J lost 7 bases, with 7 bases between them. The CDR3 is made up of 12 amino acids. In DNA, the CDR3 is TGTGCCAGCAGCTTAGCAGATTCTGGCTACACCTTC. Amino acids: CASSLADSGYTF.

The chain combines TRBV9 with TRBJ2-1; the D gene could be TRBD1 or TRBD2 (6 bases each). Germline CDR1 SGDLS, CDR2 YYNGEE. CDR3 length: 15 amino acids. The V end lost 0 bases, the J end lost 2 bases, and 9 bases lay between the germline ends. As DNA, the CDR3 is TGTGCCAGCAGCGTAGAAGGGGGGCCCTACAATGAGCAGTTCTTC. This sequence encodes CASSVEGGPYNEQFF.

The rearrangement joins TRBV6-1 to TRBJ2-7; D call uncertain. Per germline, CDR1 MNHNS and CDR2 SASEGT. V was pared by 1 base and J by 1 base, with 5 bases between. The CDR3 loop spans 13 amino acids. The CDR3 bases are TGTGCCAGCAGTGAAGTGGAGTCCTACGAGCAGTACTTC. This encodes CASSEVESYEQYF.

This chain links TRBV5-1 with TRBJ2-2; no clear D. Germline V gives CDR1 SGHRS, CDR2 YFSETQ. This CDR3 has 14 amino acids. V was trimmed by 4 bases and J by 2 bases, leaving 9 bases between them. CDR3 DNA: TGCGCCAGCAGCCCGGAGCTTAACACCGGGGAGCTGTTTTTT. Protein: CASSPELNTGELFF.

The J gene is TRBJ2-3, the V gene TRBV20-1; D gene ambiguous. The V and J ends lost 4 bases and 6 bases respectively, with 8 bases between them. This CDR3 has 11 amino acids. The germline V gene has CDR1 DFQATT and CDR2 SNEGSKA (reference sequence). The DNA of the CDR3 is TGCAGTGCTATCCCCGGGGATACGCAGTATTTT. This sequence encodes CSAIPGDTQYF.

The CDR3 loop is CASSPQETQYF. The CDR3 DNA reads as TGTGCCAGCAGCCCTCAAGAGACCCAGTACTTC. The chain recombines TRBV14 with TRBJ2-5; D is unresolved. CDR1 SGHDN and CDR2 FVKESK come from the germline V gene. The CDR3 spans 11 residues. Trimming removed 4 bases at V and 2 bases at J, with 2 bases between. The full variable domain, with the rest looked up from reference TRBV14 and TRBJ2-5, is EAGVTQFPSHSVIEKGQTVTLRCDPISGHDNLYWYRRVMGKEIKFLLHFVKESKQDESGMPNNRFLAERTGGTYSTLKVQPAELEDSGVYFCASSPQETQYFGPGTRLLVL.

The chain is built from TRBV28 and TRBJ1-5, with 11 positions matching TRBD1. Germline values: CDR1 MDHEN, CDR2 SYDVKM. V lost 5 bases, J lost 11 bases, and 8 bases stayed unmatched. The CDR3 runs to 14 residues. Here the CDR3 DNA reads TGTGCCAGCAGTCGGACAGGGGGCGAGAGGGCCCAGCATTTT. Protein: CASSRTGGERAQHF.

This clone has more than one count but fewer than ten. The chain carries TRBV4-1 and TRBJ1-5; D remains unclear. V was pared by 3 bases and J by 3 bases, with 6 bases between. The germline CDR1 and CDR2 sequences are MGHRA and YSYEKL. This CDR3 contains 13 residues. CDR3 region: CASSHGPNQPQHF. CDR3 coding DNA: TGCGCCAGCAGCCACGGGCCCAATCAGCCCCAGCATTTT.

This clone came up many times. This chain joins TRBV7-8 and TRBJ1-4, with D unresolved. Deletions cut 1 base from V and 12 bases from J, with 18 bases between. The CDR3 extends over 15 amino acids. Germline CDR1 and CDR2: SGHVS and FQNEAQ. The CDR3 loop is CASSLDNAGSQELFF. In nucleotides, the CDR3 is TGTGCCAGCAGCTTAGACAACGCCGGGAGTCAAGAACTGTTTTTT.

The chain couples TRBV6-1 to TRBJ2-3; D may match TRBD1 or TRBD2 (5 bases each). The CDR3 spans 14 residues. Germline V gene data show CDR1 as MNHNS and CDR2 as SASEGT. With 7 bases removed from V and 10 bases from J, the gap between germline ends came to 21 bases. DNA of the CDR3: TGTGCCAGCACTCGGGACGTCGGCGTGAGAGCGCAGTATTTT. Protein: CASTRDVGVRAQYF.

The chain couples TRBV21-1 to TRBJ1-1; the table assigns TRBD1, which was not confirmed against the DNA. TRBV21-1 is given as a pseudogene. This CDR3 contains 16 residues. This CDR3 reads CASSKVPVQGNTEAFF. CDR3 coding DNA: TGTGCCAGCAGCAAAGTACCGGTCCAGGGAAACACTGAAGCTTTCTTT.

The V and J genes are TRBV7-3 and TRBJ2-2, with D possibly TRBD2 on 5 matching bases. The length of the CDR3 is 15 residues. The germline V and J ends were trimmed by 5 bases and 1 base, with 11 bases remaining between them. Germline loops: CDR1 SGHTA, CDR2 FQGTGA. The DNA for the CDR3 is TGTGCCAGCAGCCCCTTGAGCGGGAACACCGGGGAGCTGTTTTTT. As protein: CASSPLSGNTGELFF.

The chain combines TRBV15 with TRBJ2-6; no clear D gene. Germline values: CDR1 LNHNV, CDR2 YYDKDF (reference sequence). Trimming took off 1 base at V and 0 bases at J, with 1 base between the two ends. CDR3 length: 14 amino acids. The CDR3 is CATSRGSGANVLTF. CDR3 DNA: TGTGCCACCAGCAGAGGCTCTGGGGCCAACGTCCTGACTTTC. The full variable domain, rest sourced from reference TRBV15 and TRBJ2-6, is DAMVIQNPRYQVTQFGKPVTLSCSQTLNHNVMYWYQQKSSQAPKLLFHYYDKDFNNEADTPDNFQSRRPNTSFCFLDIRSPGLGDTAMYLCATSRGSGANVLTFGAGSRLTVL.

The chain joins TRBV6-1 to TRBJ1-1; possible D gene TRBD1, 5 bases. CDR3 size: 15 residues. The germline V and J ends were trimmed by 5 bases and 1 base, with 14 bases remaining between them. The germline V gene has CDR1 MNHNS and CDR2 SASEGT. The CDR3 DNA is TGTGCCAGCAGTACTAGGGGTAAACCGAACACTGAAGCTTTCTTT. This gives the protein CASSTRGKPNTEAFF.

DNA of the CDR3: TGTGCCAGCAGTTCCTGGACAGGGCGGGGCACCGGGGAGCTGTTTTTT. Translation: CASSSWTGRGTGELFF. The gene calls are TRBV28 and TRBJ2-2, with TRBD1 matching 8 bases. V lost 4 bases to trimming and J lost 4 bases; unmatched junction nucleotides: 8. Germline lookup yields CDR1 MDHEN and CDR2 SYDVKM. The CDR3 is made up of 16 amino acids. Supplemented by reference TRBV28 and TRBJ2-2, the full variable domain reads DVKVTQSSRYLVKRTGEKVFLECVQDMDHENMFWYRQDPGLGLRLIYFSYDVKMKEKGDIPEGYSVSREKKERFSLILESASTNQTSMYLCASSSWTGRGTGELFFGEGSRLTVL.

The CDR3 here is CASRPGGLNTEAFF. CDR3 nucleotides: TGTGCCAGCAGGCCAGGGGGCCTGAACACTGAAGCTTTCTTT. The chain couples TRBV6-5 to TRBJ1-1; 8 bases match TRBD1. Unmatched junction bases numbered 3, after V lost 6 bases and J lost 0 bases. The CDR3 is 14 amino acids. Per germline, CDR1 MNHEY and CDR2 SVGAGI.

The chain employs TRBV6-5 and TRBJ2-1; 10 bases map to TRBD2. This CDR3 is 16 amino acids long. V gave up 2 bases and J gave up 5 bases; unmatched junction bases: 6. Germline-derived CDR1 and CDR2 are MNHEY and SVGAGI. CDR3: CASSYNSGGFHNEQFF. CDR3 DNA: TGTGCCAGCAGTTACAATAGCGGGGGGTTCCACAATGAGCAGTTCTTC.

V usage is TRBV30 and J usage is TRBJ1-3; D is unclear. Germline CDR1 and CDR2: GTSNPN and SVGIG (reference sequence). Trimming stripped 0 bases from V and 2 bases from J, with 14 bases between. This CDR3 is 16 amino acids long. This chain's CDR3 is CAWSVDRTRTGNTIYF. As DNA, the CDR3 is TGTGCCTGGAGTGTTGACCGCACTAGGACTGGAAACACCATATATTTT. Full variable domain (rest looked up from reference TRBV30 and TRBJ1-3): SQTIHQWPATLVQPVGSPLSLECTVEGTSNPNLYWYRQAAGRGLQLLFYSVGIGQISSEVPQNLSASRPQDRQFILSSKKLLLSDSGFYLCAWSVDRTRTGNTIYFGEGSWLTVV.

J is TRBJ1-4 and V is TRBV7-9; tentatively, D is TRBD1 (5 bases). Trimming cost V 5 bases and J 8 bases, with 15 bases left between them. This CDR3 is built from 14 residues. Germline V gene lookup returns CDR1 SEHNR and CDR2 FQNEAQ (reference sequence). CDR3 DNA: TGTGCCAGCAGCCAGACAGCGGGTGGCGAAAAACTGTTTTTT. Protein sequence: CASSQTAGGEKLFF.

This chain links TRBV28 with TRBJ2-7; possibly TRBD1 for D (6 bases). Trimming took off 5 bases at V and 2 bases at J, with 13 bases between the two ends. This CDR3 has 14 residues. Germline assignment: CDR1 MDHEN and CDR2 SYDVKM. The CDR3 DNA follows: TGTGCCAGCAGTCGCCCGACAGGCCCCTACGAGCAGTACTTC. Translated: CASSRPTGPYEQYF.

V and J are TRBV10-3 and TRBJ2-7, with D possibly matching TRBD1 (6 bases). Germline CDR1 is ENHRY and CDR2 is SYGVKD. The CDR3 runs 14 residues. V shed 6 bases and J shed 1 base, with 13 bases lying between them. Here the CDR3 reads CAIRDSGQSYEQYF. The DNA for the CDR3 is TGTGCCATCAGGGACAGCGGACAGTCCTACGAGCAGTACTTC.

The chain links TRBV9 to TRBJ1-6; no clear D gene. V was cut by 0 bases and J by 9 bases, with 13 bases left in between. The germline gives CDR1 SGDLS, CDR2 YYNGEE. CDR3 length: 15 residues. The CDR3 region has the DNA TGTGCCAGCAGCGTAGACGGGGTCCGAGGTTCACCCCTCCACTTT. It codes for CASSVDGVRGSPLHF.

This sequence joins TRBV5-1 and TRBJ2-5; TRBD1 agrees at 10 bases. CDR3 length equals 15 residues. The J segment lost 3 bases and the V segment lost 1 base, leaving 3 bases of the junction unmatched. Germline V gene sequence: CDR1 SGHRS, CDR2 YFSETQ. The CDR3: CASSLRGTGEETQYF. The CDR3, as DNA: TGCGCCAGCAGCTTGAGAGGGACAGGGGAAGAGACCCAGTACTTC.

This clone was observed a handful of times. The V call is TRBV6-5, the J call TRBJ1-5, with D perhaps matching TRBD1 (5 bases). The CDR3 has 14 residues. V dropped 6 bases and J dropped 5 bases, with 14 bases sitting between them. The V gene's germline CDR1 is MNHEY and CDR2 SVGAGI. The CDR3 nucleotides read TGTGCCAGCAGCCCTAGACAGAGTTATCAGCCCCAGCATTTT. This encodes CASSPRQSYQPQHF.